These T cell receptor beta chains were read from a single sample in a study of cytomegalovirus exposure and HLA in healthy donors. Method: immunoSEQ multiplex PCR; TCRdb's copy keeps in-frame clones and lacks some. The sample has under 250,000 clones, about 78% seen once. The sequencing sample was made of PBMCs. The receptors were sampled from a male donor in good health and CMV-seronegative. The conserved cysteine and the conserved F or W are not part of the CDR3 here. Each record gives: CDR3 protein, J gene, V gene.

CDR3 protein: ASSQVSGGDTQY
J gene: TRBJ2-3
V gene: TRBV4-1

CDR3 protein: ASSSRDRGRTQPQH
J gene: TRBJ1-5
V gene: TRBV19

CDR3 protein: ASSAGTGYEQY
J gene: TRBJ2-7
V gene: TRBV19

CDR3 protein: ASSLRSGTGGNQPQH
J gene: TRBJ1-5
V gene: TRBV5-6

CDR3 protein: ASSQEWAGQNQPQH
J gene: TRBJ1-5
V gene: TRBV4-1

CDR3 protein: ALGQGAHGYT
J gene: TRBJ1-2
V gene: TRBV19

CDR3 protein: ASMGPGYT
J gene: TRBJ1-2
V gene: TRBV28

CDR3 protein: ASRIDVGSSYEQY
J gene: TRBJ2-7
V gene: TRBV19

CDR3 protein: AWNQGKVWNQPQH
J gene: TRBJ1-5
V gene: TRBV30

CDR3 protein: ASRITGAGEKLF
J gene: TRBJ1-4
V gene: TRBV5-6

CDR3 protein: ATSLDRGPNGYT
J gene: TRBJ1-2
V gene: TRBV15

CDR3 protein: ASSAEGNTIY
J gene: TRBJ1-3
V gene: TRBV7-6

CDR3 protein: ASSSLAGVIREQY
J gene: TRBJ2-7
V gene: TRBV28

CDR3 protein: ASSESGTAVRGAF
J gene: TRBJ1-1
V gene: TRBV10-1

CDR3 protein: ASSLGWGGRYEQY
J gene: TRBJ2-7
V gene: TRBV11-2

CDR3 protein: AWNGQGPSPLH
J gene: TRBJ1-6
V gene: TRBV30

CDR3 protein: ASSLKQATTEAF
J gene: TRBJ1-1
V gene: TRBV5-1

CDR3 protein: ASSPIDRANTEAF
J gene: TRBJ1-1
V gene: TRBV6-6

CDR3 protein: ASSPEPDTDTQY
J gene: TRBJ2-3
V gene: TRBV4-2

CDR3 protein: ASSLSGASGSEQY
J gene: TRBJ2-7
V gene: TRBV27

CDR3 protein: ATSRDLETQY
J gene: TRBJ2-5
V gene: TRBV15

CDR3 protein: ACPRTGKDSNQPQH
J gene: TRBJ1-5
V gene: TRBV30

CDR3 protein: ASSGVDTGLAQNIQY
J gene: TRBJ2-4
V gene: TRBV2

CDR3 protein: ASRKAGHQV
J gene: TRBJ1-2
V gene: TRBV28

CDR3 protein: ASSYSAGAEAF
J gene: TRBJ1-1
V gene: TRBV6-5

CDR3 protein: ASSGQGREQY
J gene: TRBJ2-7
V gene: TRBV14

CDR3 protein: ASSPFWGGKYEQY
J gene: TRBJ2-7
V gene: TRBV9

CDR3 protein: ASRPPGVGQPQH
J gene: TRBJ1-5
V gene: TRBV25-1

CDR3 protein: ARTGEVDEQF
J gene: TRBJ2-1
V gene: TRBV2

CDR3 protein: ASSDREGGVTEAF
J gene: TRBJ1-1
V gene: TRBV10-1

CDR3 protein: ASSLDRTAFNEKLF
J gene: TRBJ1-4
V gene: TRBV11-2

CDR3 protein: ASSEVGLAHEQF
J gene: TRBJ2-1
V gene: TRBV6-1

CDR3 protein: ASFDRDNSNQPQH
J gene: TRBJ1-5
V gene: TRBV7-3

CDR3 protein: ASSAASGRGNEQF
J gene: TRBJ2-1
V gene: TRBV2

CDR3 protein: ASSSYDKRHSGANVLT
J gene: TRBJ2-6
V gene: TRBV7-9

CDR3 protein: ASIRKPSGQETQY
J gene: TRBJ2-5
V gene: TRBV5-6

CDR3 protein: ASSVGLSGREHNEQF
J gene: TRBJ2-1
V gene: TRBV9

CDR3 protein: ASSYGTVNSEAF
J gene: TRBJ1-1
V gene: TRBV6-5

CDR3 protein: ASSLGATNEKLF
J gene: TRBJ1-4
V gene: TRBV11-2

CDR3 protein: ASHRQGFYNEQF
J gene: TRBJ2-1
V gene: TRBV19

CDR3 protein: ASSESGALSTDTQY
J gene: TRBJ2-3
V gene: TRBV10-2

CDR3 protein: ASMGGVTTGELF
J gene: TRBJ2-2
V gene: TRBV10-2

CDR3 protein: ASSFALGLAPTDTQY
J gene: TRBJ2-3
V gene: TRBV7-6

CDR3 protein: ASSLGLAAYEQY
J gene: TRBJ2-7
V gene: TRBV7-9

CDR3 protein: ASKTGQGSYGYT
J gene: TRBJ1-2
V gene: TRBV30

CDR3 protein: SAGPGGTATEAF
J gene: TRBJ1-1
V gene: TRBV29-1

CDR3 protein: ASSLGLAAEQY
J gene: TRBJ2-5
V gene: TRBV7-2

CDR3 protein: ASSTGDRLGGNTIY
J gene: TRBJ1-3
V gene: TRBV19

CDR3 protein: ATSRLGRQGTRARGYT
J gene: TRBJ1-2
V gene: TRBV15

CDR3 protein: ATSRDQGGGYT
J gene: TRBJ1-2
V gene: TRBV15

CDR3 protein: ASSKQQNTEAF
J gene: TRBJ1-1
V gene: TRBV21-1

CDR3 protein: ASSYSPPQLGGELF
J gene: TRBJ2-2
V gene: TRBV6-5

CDR3 protein: SSSFGTSGRAIEEQY
J gene: TRBJ2-7
V gene: TRBV7-9